This passage covers 26 T cell receptor beta chains from one sample sequenced in a study of blood T cell repertoires in COVID-19. Some clones are missing from TCRdb's copy, which holds only in-frame ones; the method was immunoSEQ multiplex PCR. Here the sample spans over 350,000 clones, around 89% being singletons. The sequencing sample was made of peripheral blood. Receptor source: a woman aged 25 to 39 with acute or convalescent COVID-19.

The chain employs TRBV19 and TRBJ1-2, with 10 bases fitting TRBD1. CDR1 is LNHDA and CDR2 is SQIVND in the germline V gene (reference sequence). The V segment lost 9 bases and the J segment 7 bases; nucleotides outside the gene matches: 5. This CDR3 contains 12 residues. The CDR3: CASTRDRGGYTF. CDR3 coding DNA: TGTGCCAGCACCCGGGACAGGGGTGGCTACACCTTC.

The rearrangement joins TRBV30 to TRBJ1-1; 8 nucleotides agree with TRBD1. The J segment lost 7 bases and the V segment lost 2 bases, leaving 12 bases of the junction unmatched. The length of the CDR3 is 15 residues. The germline gives CDR1 GTSNPN, CDR2 SVGIG (reference sequence). CDR3 nucleotides: TGTGCCTGGAGTACACTACAGGGGGGTCTAAGTGAAGCTTTCTTT. It codes for CAWSTLQGGLSEAFF.

The chain is built from TRBV5-1 and TRBJ2-5; possibly TRBD2 for D (5 bases). V lost 3 bases to trimming and J lost 1 base, with 10 bases between them. Germline V lookup: CDR1 SGHRS, CDR2 YFSETQ. The CDR3 runs 14 residues. The CDR3 region is CASSYGLLQETQYF. In nucleotides, the CDR3 is TGCGCCAGCAGCTACGGACTTCTCCAAGAGACCCAGTACTTC. Based on the CDR3 plus reference TRBV5-1 and TRBJ2-5, the full variable domain is KAGVTQTPRYLIKTRGQQVTLSCSPISGHRSVSWYQQTPGQGLQFLFEYFSETQRNKGNFPGRFSGRQFSNSRSEMNVSTLELGDSALYLCASSYGLLQETQYFGPGTRLLVL.

V is TRBV5-1 and J is TRBJ2-1; 10 nucleotides line up with TRBD2. The CDR3 runs to 16 residues. Germline V lookup: CDR1 SGHRS, CDR2 YFSETQ. J lost 2 bases, V lost 4 bases, and 6 bases had no gene match. The CDR3 DNA sequence: TGCGCCAGCAGCGTACAAAGCGGGGGGGCCTACAATGAGCAGTTCTTC. Translation: CASSVQSGGAYNEQFF.

The rearrangement links TRBV4-1 to TRBJ2-1; TRBD2 agrees at 9 bases. This CDR3 is 16 amino acids long. The germline gives CDR1 MGHRA, CDR2 YSYEKL. Trimming took 0 bases from V and 7 from J; bases not matched to a gene: 7. The CDR3, as DNA: TGCGCCAGCAGCCAAGATCGCGGGGGGGCCATTAATGAGCAGTTCTTC. It specifies CASSQDRGGAINEQFF.

As concerns this clone: A read error is possible here, since a much larger clone lies one base away. Other nucleotide sequences in the sample specify the same CDR3. This rearrangement joins TRBV5-4 to TRBJ2-1; no definite D call. V lost 3 bases and J 4 bases, leaving 2 bases between the germline ends. The CDR3 sequence is 11 residues long. Germline V gene data show CDR1 as SGHNT and CDR2 as YYREEE (reference sequence). CDR3 residues: CASSSYNEQFF. Written as DNA, the CDR3 is TGTGCCAGCAGCTCTTACAATGAGCAGTTCTTC. The full variable domain, completed using reference TRBV5-4 and TRBJ2-1, is ETGVTQSPTHLIKTRGQQVTLRCSSQSGHNTVSWYQQALGQGPQFIFQYYREEENGRGNFPPRFSGLQFPNYSSELNVNALELDDSALYLCASSSYNEQFFGPGTRLTVL.

V is TRBV14 and J is TRBJ1-2; tentatively, D is TRBD1 (5 bases). CDR3 size: 16 residues. Germline CDR1 SGHDN, CDR2 FVKESK. V was clipped by 2 bases and J by 6 bases, with 19 bases between them. The DNA of the CDR3 is TGTGCCAGCAGCCAAAATGGGGGGACCGCGGCGGATGGCTACACCTTC. It encodes CASSQNGGTAADGYTF.

The chain employs TRBV30 and TRBJ1-2, with D perhaps TRBD1 (6 bases). Germline V gives CDR1 GTSNPN, CDR2 SVGIG (reference sequence). The CDR3 length is 13 residues. V dropped 2 bases and J dropped 4 bases, with 11 bases sitting between them. This chain's CDR3 is CAWSPGERYGYTF. CDR3 bases: TGTGCCTGGAGTCCAGGGGAGCGCTATGGCTACACCTTC. Using reference TRBV30 and TRBJ1-2 for the parts outside the CDR3, the full variable domain is SQTIHQWPATLVQPVGSPLSLECTVEGTSNPNLYWYRQAAGRGLQLLFYSVGIGQISSEVPQNLSASRPQDRQFILSSKKLLLSDSGFYLCAWSPGERYGYTFGSGTRLTVV.

This chain uses TRBV19 with TRBJ2-1, with 8 bases identical to TRBD2. In germline, CDR1 is LNHDA, CDR2 SQIVND (reference sequence). Trimming at V came to 1 base and at J to 1 base, leaving 6 bases not matched to a gene. The CDR3 length is 17 residues. The CDR3 loop reads CASSIVGIAGSYNEQFF. In nucleotides, the CDR3 is TGTGCCAGTAGTATAGTTGGGATAGCGGGGTCCTACAATGAGCAGTTCTTC.

This chain connects TRBV12-3 or TRBV12-4 to TRBJ1-1; D is perhaps TRBD1 (5 bases). The CDR3 length is 13 residues. The V and J ends lost 3 bases and 8 bases respectively, with 13 bases between them. CDR3 residues: CASSFKTGEEAFF. CDR3 bases: TGTGCCAGCAGTTTCAAGACGGGGGAGGAAGCTTTCTTT.

The chain recombines TRBV5-5 with TRBJ2-5; tentative D call: TRBD1 (6 bases). The germline CDR1 and CDR2 sequences are SGHKS and YYEKEE (reference sequence). The V end lost 2 bases, the J end lost 3 bases, and 11 bases lay between the germline ends. This CDR3 contains 14 residues. CDR3 sequence reads: CASSLRAGEETQYF. The CDR3 bases are TGTGCCAGCAGCTTAAGGGCAGGGGAAGAGACCCAGTACTTC.

The genes are TRBV9 and TRBJ2-1; D possibly corresponds to TRBD2 (6 bases). Germline V gene data show CDR1 as SGDLS and CDR2 as YYNGEE. CDR3 length: 14 amino acids. V was cut by 0 bases and J by 2 bases, with 6 bases left in between. CDR3 sequence (DNA): TGTGCCAGCAGCGTAGGACTAGCCTACAATGAGCAGTTCTTC. This codes for CASSVGLAYNEQFF.

As for this clone: This sample includes further DNA sequences coding for the same CDR3. The chain combines TRBV2 with TRBJ1-5; 9 bases are a match to TRBD1. CDR3 length equals 16 residues. Germline trimming cut 6 bases from V and 4 bases from J; bases unmatched to any gene: 10. Germline V gene lookup returns CDR1 SNHLY and CDR2 FYNNEI. CDR3 nucleotides: TGTGCCAGCAGAGGGGGTACAGGGGGCGCAAATCAGCCCCAGCATTTT. This translates into CASRGGTGGANQPQHF. Based on the CDR3 plus reference TRBV2 and TRBJ1-5, the full variable domain is EPEVTQTPSHQVTQMGQEVILRCVPISNHLYFYWYRQILGQKVEFLVSFYNNEISEKSEIFDDQFSVERPDGSNFTLKIRSTKLEDSAMYFCASRGGTGGANQPQHFGDGTRLSIL.

The chain employs TRBV4-1 and TRBJ1-1; no clear D. Germline assignment: CDR1 MGHRA and CDR2 YSYEKL. This CDR3 is 17 amino acids long. Deletions cut 4 bases from V and 0 bases from J, with 18 bases between. CDR3 coding DNA: TGCGCCAGCAGCCGCCTAGAAGGCGGAGGAATGAACACTGAAGCTTTCTTT. Protein sequence: CASSRLEGGGMNTEAFF.

The chain carries TRBV20-1 and TRBJ2-1, with 10 bases lining up with TRBD2. CDR1 and CDR2 from the germline V gene are DFQATT and SNEGSKA (reference sequence). Germline trimming cut 6 bases from V and 3 bases from J; bases unmatched to any gene: 8. This CDR3 contains 15 residues. CDR3 loop: CSASPGLANYNEQFF. The CDR3 nucleotides read TGCAGTGCGAGTCCGGGACTAGCGAACTACAATGAGCAGTTCTTC.

V usage is TRBV29-1 and J usage is TRBJ1-1, with unresolved D. Germline V gives CDR1 SQVTM, CDR2 ANQGSEA. V was pared by 2 bases and J by 1 base, with 11 bases between. The CDR3 is 14 amino acids. CDR3 sequence (DNA): TGCAGCGTTGAATTGAGGCAGAGGAACACTGAAGCTTTCTTT. Translated, it gives CSVELRQRNTEAFF.

The table lists this clone with many counts. J is TRBJ1-5 and V is TRBV27, with 7 bases fitting TRBD1. Germline values: CDR1 MNHEY, CDR2 SMNVEV (reference sequence). Trimming took 6 bases from V and 0 from J; bases not matched to a gene: 11. CDR3 size: 17 residues. The CDR3 region is CASRKINRGGSNQPQHF. Written as DNA, the CDR3 is TGTGCCAGCAGGAAAATTAACAGGGGTGGTAGCAATCAGCCCCAGCATTTT.

This rearrangement joins TRBV28 to TRBJ2-3; weak D call: TRBD2 (5 bases). V lost 8 bases, J lost 7 bases, and 10 bases lay in between. The CDR3 extends over 11 amino acids. Germline V gene sequence: CDR1 MDHEN, CDR2 SYDVKM. The CDR3 spells CASDGSHTQYF. The CDR3 DNA sequence: TGTGCCAGCGATGGGAGCCATACGCAGTATTTT.

This chain links TRBV10-3 with TRBJ1-2; 7 nucleotides line up with TRBD1. After removal of 10 bases from V and 4 bases from J, the junction contained 15 bases not matched to a gene. From germline, CDR1 is ENHRY and CDR2 SYGVKD. The CDR3 runs to 15 residues. The CDR3 is CATQGSGTEIYGYTF. In DNA form, the CDR3 reads TGTGCCACTCAAGGATCCGGGACAGAAATCTATGGCTACACCTTC.

This chain joins TRBV29-1 and TRBJ1-2; tentatively, D is TRBD1 (5 bases). CDR1 is SQVTM, CDR2 ANQGSEA, per germline. There are 13 residues in the CDR3. Trimming left V 4 bases short and J 4 bases short, with 13 bases between. The CDR3 DNA reads as TGCAGCGTTGGGGGCGCAGGTATCTATGGCTACACCTTC. Residues: CSVGGAGIYGYTF.

This chain uses TRBV19 with TRBJ1-5; possibly TRBD1 for D (6 bases). V was clipped by 5 bases and J by 4 bases, with 15 bases between them. CDR3 length: 15 amino acids. Looked up from germline, CDR1 is LNHDA and CDR2 is SQIVND (reference sequence). The CDR3 nucleotides read TGTGCCAGTAGTCCCCGGGGGGCGCTAAATCAGCCCCAGCATTTT. Its protein is CASSPRGALNQPQHF.

This chain connects TRBV9 to TRBJ2-7; D not certain. The CDR3 sequence is 13 residues long. Trimming removed 0 bases from V and 3 bases from J, with 7 bases in between. CDR1 SGDLS and CDR2 YYNGEE come from the germline V gene. The CDR3 coding sequence is TGTGCCAGCAGCGTAGGCTCCTACTACGAGCAGTACTTC. The encoded protein is CASSVGSYYEQYF.

This clone has a single count. The J gene is TRBJ2-1, the V gene TRBV6-4; 8 positions agree with TRBD2. This CDR3 is built from 15 residues. The germline CDR1 and CDR2 sequences are MRHNA and SNTAGT. The junction had 5 bases not matched to a gene; V was cut back by 2 bases and J by 5 bases. CDR3 sequence reads: CASSDRGGLDNEQFF. CDR3 in DNA: TGTGCCAGCAGTGACCGGGGGGGCCTCGACAATGAGCAGTTCTTC.

J is TRBJ2-3 and V is TRBV11-1, with TRBD1 as a possible D gene (6 bases). CDR1 is SGHAT, CDR2 FQDESV, per germline (reference sequence). The V end was cut by 6 bases, the J end by 8 bases, with 15 bases between. The CDR3 covers 13 residues. DNA for the CDR3: TGTGCCAGCAGGCGATCAGGGGTCTCTACGCAGTATTTT. The encoded protein is CASRRSGVSTQYF.

The chain is built from TRBV7-8 and TRBJ2-1, with TRBD2 identical over 7 bases. The CDR3 has 17 residues. From germline, CDR1 is SGHVS and CDR2 FQNEAQ. The trim removed 5 bases at V and 0 bases at J, leaving 10 bases unmatched. Here the CDR3 reads CASSRRRGFSSYNEQFF. In DNA form, the CDR3 reads TGTGCCAGCAGCCGAAGGCGGGGGTTTAGCTCCTACAATGAGCAGTTCTTC.

The rearrangement uses TRBV6-5 and TRBJ1-6; D not resolved. The CDR3 runs 13 residues. Germline CDR1 and CDR2: MNHEY and SVGAGI. Deletions cut 8 bases from V and 7 bases from J, with 12 bases between. The CDR3 protein is CASQERGNSPLHF. Written as DNA, the CDR3 is TGTGCCAGCCAGGAGCGGGGAAATTCACCCCTCCACTTT.